This T cell receptor (beta chain) was profiled in a study of blood T cell repertoires in COVID-19. On the study more broadly: Sites across the United States, Italy and Spain contributed samples from acute and convalescent COVID-19.

Germline V gives CDR1 SEHNR, CDR2 FQNEAQ (reference sequence). This CDR3 spans 16 amino acids. V gave up 7 bases and J gave up 2 bases; unmatched junction bases: 11. Measured with immunoSEQ multiplex PCR; TCRdb has only the in-frame clones, and not every one. The table has about 200,000 clones, approximately 82% seen once. The genes are TRBV7-9 and TRBJ1-3, with 7 nucleotides matching TRBD1. Sample: PBMCs or T cells enriched from blood (not recorded which). The clonotype originates from a woman aged 55-70 years with acute COVID-19. As DNA, the CDR3 is TGTGCCAGCACCGAAGCGGGCCAGGGGGCTGGAAACACCATATATTTT. Translated, it gives CASTEAGQGAGNTIYF.